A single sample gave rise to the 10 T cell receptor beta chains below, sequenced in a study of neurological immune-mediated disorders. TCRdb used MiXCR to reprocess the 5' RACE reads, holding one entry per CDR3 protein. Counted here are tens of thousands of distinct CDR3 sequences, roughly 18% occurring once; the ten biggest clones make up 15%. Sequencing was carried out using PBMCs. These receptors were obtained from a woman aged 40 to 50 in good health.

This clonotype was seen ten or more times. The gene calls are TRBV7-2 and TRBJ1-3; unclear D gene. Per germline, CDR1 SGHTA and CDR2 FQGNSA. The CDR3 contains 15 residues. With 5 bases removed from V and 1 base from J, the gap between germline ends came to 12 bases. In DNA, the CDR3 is TGTGCCAGCAGCCAGCGAACCCTATCTGGAAACACCATATATTTT. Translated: CASSQRTLSGNTIYF.

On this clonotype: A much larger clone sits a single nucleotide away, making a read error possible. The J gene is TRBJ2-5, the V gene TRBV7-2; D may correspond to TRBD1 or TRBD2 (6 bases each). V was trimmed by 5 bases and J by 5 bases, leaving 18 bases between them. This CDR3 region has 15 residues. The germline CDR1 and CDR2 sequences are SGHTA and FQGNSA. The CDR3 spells CASSTYKGGGETQYF. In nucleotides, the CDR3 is TGTGCCAGCAGCACTTATAAGGGGGGCGGGGAGACCCAGTACTTC.

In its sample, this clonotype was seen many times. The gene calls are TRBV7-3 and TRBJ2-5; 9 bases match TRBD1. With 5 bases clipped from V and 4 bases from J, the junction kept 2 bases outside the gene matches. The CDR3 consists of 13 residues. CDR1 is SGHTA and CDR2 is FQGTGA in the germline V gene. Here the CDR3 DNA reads TGTGCCAGCAGCAAGGGACAGGGAGAGACCCAGTACTTC. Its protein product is CASSKGQGETQYF.

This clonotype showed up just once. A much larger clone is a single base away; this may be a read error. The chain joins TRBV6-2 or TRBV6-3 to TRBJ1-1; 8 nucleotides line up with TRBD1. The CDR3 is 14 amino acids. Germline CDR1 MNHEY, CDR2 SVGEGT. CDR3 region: CVSSSRTGITEAFF. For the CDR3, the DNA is TGTGTCAGCAGCTCCCGGACAGGGATCACTGAAGCTTTCTTT.

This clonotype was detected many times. The CDR3 protein is CASSPLGQGSQETQYF. As DNA, the CDR3 is TGTGCCAGCAGCCCGCTTGGACAGGGTAGTCAAGAGACCCAGTACTTC. V gene TRBV5-6 combines with J gene TRBJ2-5, with 8 bases lining up with TRBD1. J gave up 2 bases and V 4 bases, and 10 bases lay outside the gene matches. Germline CDR1 and CDR2: SGHDT and YYEEEE. The CDR3 covers 16 residues.

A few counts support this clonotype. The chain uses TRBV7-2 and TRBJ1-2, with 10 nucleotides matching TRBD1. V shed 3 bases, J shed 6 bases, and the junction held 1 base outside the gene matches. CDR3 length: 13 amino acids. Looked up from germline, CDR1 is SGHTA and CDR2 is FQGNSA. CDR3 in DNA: TGTGCCAGCAGCTTGGACAGGGGGAATGGCTACACCTTC. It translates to CASSLDRGNGYTF.

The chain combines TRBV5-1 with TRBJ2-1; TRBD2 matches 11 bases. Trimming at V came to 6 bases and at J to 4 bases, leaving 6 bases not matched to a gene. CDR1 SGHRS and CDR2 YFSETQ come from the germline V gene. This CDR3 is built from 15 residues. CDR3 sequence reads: CASTPTSGVYNEQFF. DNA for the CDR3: TGCGCCAGCACCCCGACTAGCGGGGTTTACAATGAGCAGTTCTTC.

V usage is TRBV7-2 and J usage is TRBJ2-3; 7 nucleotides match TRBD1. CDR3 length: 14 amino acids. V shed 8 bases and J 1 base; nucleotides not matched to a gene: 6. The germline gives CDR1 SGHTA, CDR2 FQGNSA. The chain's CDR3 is CASGTDRGTDTQYF. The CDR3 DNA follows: TGTGCCAGCGGTACCGACAGGGGCACAGATACGCAGTATTTT.

The CDR3 sequence: CASSLGQSIYGYTF. The CDR3 region has the DNA TGTGCCAGCAGCTTGGGCCAGAGCATCTATGGCTACACCTTC. This chain connects TRBV5-4 to TRBJ1-2; unclear D gene. Looked up from germline, CDR1 is SGHNT and CDR2 is YYREEE (reference sequence). Trimming took off 0 bases at V and 4 bases at J, with 10 bases between the two ends. CDR3 length: 14 residues.

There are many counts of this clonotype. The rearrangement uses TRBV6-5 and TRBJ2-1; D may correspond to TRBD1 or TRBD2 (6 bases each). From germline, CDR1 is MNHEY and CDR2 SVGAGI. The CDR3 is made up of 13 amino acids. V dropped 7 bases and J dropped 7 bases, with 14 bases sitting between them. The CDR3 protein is CASTPGAGNEQFF. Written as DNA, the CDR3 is TGTGCCAGCACTCCAGGGGCGGGGAATGAGCAGTTCTTC.